The clone carrying this T cell receptor beta chain came up once. It may be a read error: a sequence one base away is much more abundant. This record belongs to a study of early T cells in non-severe SARS-CoV-2 infection. Each single cDNA molecule received a unique molecular identifier. MiXCR, applied by TCRdb to the 5' RACE reads, yields one record per CDR3 protein. The repertoire holds about 110,000 distinct CDR3 sequences, with 9% to 14% as singletons. The CDR3 spans 16 residues. Trimming took off 3 bases at V and 2 bases at J, with 14 bases between the two ends. The V gene's germline CDR1 is LNHNV and CDR2 YYDKDF (reference sequence).

The receptor was derived from an adult who was a healthcare worker with PCR-confirmed SARS-CoV-2 infection or an uninfected control (not recorded which). The sample taken for sequencing was whole blood. The chain recombines TRBV15 with TRBJ1-5; weak D call: TRBD1 (6 bases). In nucleotides, the CDR3 is TGTGCCACCAGCAGTAGGGGGGACATGCGCAATCAGCCCCAGCATTTT. It codes for CATSSRGDMRNQPQHF.